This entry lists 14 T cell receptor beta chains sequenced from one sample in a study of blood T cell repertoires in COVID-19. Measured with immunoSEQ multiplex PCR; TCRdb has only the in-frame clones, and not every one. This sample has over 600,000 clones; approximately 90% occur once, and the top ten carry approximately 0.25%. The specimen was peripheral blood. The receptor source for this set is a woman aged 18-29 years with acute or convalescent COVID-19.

The CDR3 DNA follows: TGCGCCAGCAGCTCCCGGACTAGCGGGGGCCTCAGCTCCTACAATGAGCAGTTCTTC. Its protein product is CASSSRTSGGLSSYNEQFF. The chain couples TRBV5-1 to TRBJ2-1; 13 positions match TRBD2. Germline-derived CDR1 and CDR2 are SGHRS and YFSETQ. J gave up 0 bases and V 3 bases, and 9 bases lay outside the gene matches. CDR3 length: 19 residues.

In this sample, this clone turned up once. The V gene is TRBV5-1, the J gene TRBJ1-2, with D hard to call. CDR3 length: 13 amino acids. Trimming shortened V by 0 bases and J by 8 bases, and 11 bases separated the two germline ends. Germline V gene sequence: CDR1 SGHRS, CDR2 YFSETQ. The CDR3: CASSLAISEGYTF. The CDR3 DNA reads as TGCGCCAGCAGCTTGGCTATTTCTGAGGGCTACACCTTC. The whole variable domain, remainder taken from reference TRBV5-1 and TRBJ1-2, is KAGVTQTPRYLIKTRGQQVTLSCSPISGHRSVSWYQQTPGQGLQFLFEYFSETQRNKGNFPGRFSGRQFSNSRSEMNVSTLELGDSALYLCASSLAISEGYTFGSGTRLTVV.

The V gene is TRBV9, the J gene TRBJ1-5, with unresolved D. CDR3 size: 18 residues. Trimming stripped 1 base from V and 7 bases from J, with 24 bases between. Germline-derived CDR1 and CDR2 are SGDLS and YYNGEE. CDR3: CASSVKGGSTFWNQPQHF. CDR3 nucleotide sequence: TGTGCCAGCAGCGTAAAGGGAGGATCCACGTTTTGGAACCAGCCCCAGCATTTT.

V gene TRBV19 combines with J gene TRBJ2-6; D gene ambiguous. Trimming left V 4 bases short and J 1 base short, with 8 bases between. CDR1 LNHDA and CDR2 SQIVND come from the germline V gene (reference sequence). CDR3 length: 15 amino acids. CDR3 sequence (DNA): TGTGCCAGTAGTAACCAGATTTCTGGGGCCAACGTCCTGACTTTC. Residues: CASSNQISGANVLTF.

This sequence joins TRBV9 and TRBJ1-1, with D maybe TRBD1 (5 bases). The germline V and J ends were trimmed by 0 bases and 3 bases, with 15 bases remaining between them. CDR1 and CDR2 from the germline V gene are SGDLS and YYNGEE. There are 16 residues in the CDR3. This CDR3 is CASSVEGAGRYTEAFF. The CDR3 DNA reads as TGTGCCAGCAGCGTAGAAGGGGCAGGGCGCTACACTGAAGCTTTCTTT.

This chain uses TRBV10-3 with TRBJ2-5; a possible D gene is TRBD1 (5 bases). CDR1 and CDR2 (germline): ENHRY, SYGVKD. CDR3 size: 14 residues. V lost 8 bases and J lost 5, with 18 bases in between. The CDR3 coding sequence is TGTGCCATCGGCGTGGGGCCGTCGGAGGAGACCCAGTACTTC. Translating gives CAIGVGPSEETQYF.

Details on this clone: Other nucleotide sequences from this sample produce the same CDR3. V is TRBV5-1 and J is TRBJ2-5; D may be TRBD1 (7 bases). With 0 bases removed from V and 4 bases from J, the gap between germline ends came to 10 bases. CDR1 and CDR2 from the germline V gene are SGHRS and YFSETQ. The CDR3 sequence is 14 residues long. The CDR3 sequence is CASSLGQGGETQYF. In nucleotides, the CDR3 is TGCGCCAGCAGCTTGGGACAGGGAGGAGAGACCCAGTACTTC.

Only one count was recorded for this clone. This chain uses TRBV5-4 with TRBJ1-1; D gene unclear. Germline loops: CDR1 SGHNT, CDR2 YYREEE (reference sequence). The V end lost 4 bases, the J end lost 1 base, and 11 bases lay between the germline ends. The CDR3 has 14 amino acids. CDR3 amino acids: CASSGSGRNTEAFF. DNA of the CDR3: TGTGCCAGCAGCGGGTCCGGGAGGAACACTGAAGCTTTCTTT.

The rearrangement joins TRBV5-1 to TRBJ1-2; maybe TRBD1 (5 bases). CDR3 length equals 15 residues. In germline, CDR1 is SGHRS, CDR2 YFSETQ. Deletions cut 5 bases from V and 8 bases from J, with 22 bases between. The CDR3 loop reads CASRLLVWEGSGYTF. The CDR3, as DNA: TGCGCCAGCAGGTTGCTAGTCTGGGAGGGGAGCGGCTACACCTTC.

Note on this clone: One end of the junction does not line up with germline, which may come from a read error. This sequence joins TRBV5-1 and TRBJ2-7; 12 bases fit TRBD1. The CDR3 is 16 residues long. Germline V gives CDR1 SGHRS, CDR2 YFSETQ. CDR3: CASSLDPGQGAGPTFF. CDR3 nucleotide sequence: TGCGCCAGCAGCTTAGATCCGGGACAGGGGGCTGGACCAACCTTCTTC.

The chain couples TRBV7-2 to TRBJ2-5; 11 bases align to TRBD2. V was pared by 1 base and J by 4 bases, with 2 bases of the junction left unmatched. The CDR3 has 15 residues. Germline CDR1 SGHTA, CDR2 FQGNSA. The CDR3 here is CASSLVSGGAETQYF. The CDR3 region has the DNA TGTGCCAGCAGCTTAGTTAGCGGGGGGGCAGAGACCCAGTACTTC.

CDR3 sequence: CASSFGSGGLNYGYTF. The CDR3 bases are TGTGCCAGCAGCTTTGGGAGTGGTGGGCTTAACTATGGCTACACCTTC. V usage is TRBV27 and J usage is TRBJ1-2; D remains unclear. This CDR3 comprises 16 residues. Germline assignment: CDR1 MNHEY and CDR2 SMNVEV (reference sequence). V was pared by 6 bases and J by 1 base, with 18 bases between.

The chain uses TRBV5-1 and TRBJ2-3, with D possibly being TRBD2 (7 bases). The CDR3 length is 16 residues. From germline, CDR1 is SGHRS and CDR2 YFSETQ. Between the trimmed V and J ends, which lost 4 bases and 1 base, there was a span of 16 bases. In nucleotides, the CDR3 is TGCGCCAGCAGCGGGGCGGGGGCCCTTCGCACAGATACGCAGTATTTT. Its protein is CASSGAGALRTDTQYF.

The CDR3 DNA follows: TGTGCCAGCAGCGGGACTAGCGGGGGCTACGAGCAGTACTTC. This translates into CASSGTSGGYEQYF. The V gene is TRBV9, the J gene TRBJ2-7, with 13 bases aligning to TRBD2. The CDR3 runs to 14 residues. Germline loops: CDR1 SGDLS, CDR2 YYNGEE. The trim removed 3 bases at V and 3 bases at J, leaving 0 bases unmatched.